This passage covers 6 T cell receptor beta chains from one sample sequenced in a study of cytomegalovirus exposure and HLA in healthy donors. Measured with immunoSEQ multiplex PCR; TCRdb has only the in-frame clones, and not every one. There are 150,000 to 200,000 clones in the sample; roughly 85% occur only once, and roughly 15% lies in the top ten. The specimen was PBMCs. The receptor set was obtained from a man aged 18 to 29 in good health and CMV-seropositive.

V and J are TRBV13 and TRBJ1-2, with TRBD1 identical over 7 bases. V shed 4 bases, J shed 5 bases, and the junction held 7 bases outside the gene matches. The V gene's germline CDR1 is PRHDT and CDR2 FYEKMQ (reference sequence). CDR3 size: 14 residues. The CDR3 here is CASSYRQGRYGYTF. The DNA of the CDR3 is TGTGCCAGCAGCTACCGACAGGGACGATATGGCTACACCTTC.

CDR3 DNA sequence: TGCGCCAGCAGCTTGCGGGCGGGACAGAGCTCCCATGAAGCTTTCTTT. It encodes CASSLRAGQSSHEAFF. The V call is TRBV5-1, the J call TRBJ1-1; 7 bases match TRBD1. The CDR3 is made up of 16 amino acids. Losses at the gene ends were 1 base for V and 7 bases for J; bases not matched to a gene: 13. Germline loops: CDR1 SGHRS, CDR2 YFSETQ.

The chain is built from TRBV11-3 and TRBJ1-1; 8 bases fit TRBD1. This CDR3 has 14 amino acids. Unmatched junction bases numbered 7, after V lost 4 bases and J lost 6 bases. The V gene's germline CDR1 is SGHNT and CDR2 YENEEA. The CDR3 sequence: CASSSNSGGPEAFF. Written as DNA, the CDR3 is TGTGCCAGCAGCTCGAACTCAGGGGGCCCTGAAGCTTTCTTT.

The J gene is TRBJ2-7, the V gene TRBV19, with a possible D match to TRBD1 (6 bases). Trimming left V 5 bases short and J 9 bases short, with 35 bases between. The CDR3 extends over 19 amino acids. Per the germline V gene, CDR1 is LNHDA and CDR2 is SQIVND (reference sequence). CDR3 nucleotide sequence: TGTGCCAGTAGTCCGCGAGATACAGGGAGCGGTTGGAGCCCTGAAGGGCAGTACTTC. This translates into CASSPRDTGSGWSPEGQYF.

The genes are TRBV27 and TRBJ1-2; 10 bases fit TRBD1. The germline CDR1 and CDR2 sequences are MNHEY and SMNVEV (reference sequence). Trimming took 4 bases from V and 7 from J; bases not matched to a gene: 12. CDR3 size: 16 residues. CDR3 coding DNA: TGTGCCAGCAGTTCCGCGTGGTCAGGGACAGGGGTTGGCTACACCTTC. This sequence encodes CASSSAWSGTGVGYTF.

The gene calls are TRBV28 and TRBJ1-5, with 9 bases identical to TRBD1. The germline CDR1 and CDR2 sequences are MDHEN and SYDVKM. J lost 2 bases, V lost 10 bases, and 6 bases had no gene match. This CDR3 has 14 amino acids. CDR3: CATEDRGGNQPQHF. The CDR3 DNA follows: TGTGCCACTGAGGACAGGGGCGGCAATCAGCCCCAGCATTTT.